This TCR beta chain was documented in a study of T cells after yellow fever vaccination. Background on the study: Low-cell-number fractions underwent preparation using SMART-Seq v4 Ultra Low Input. General observations from the study: Most primary-vaccination clones reappeared after the booster (96% CD4, about 87% CD8). Researchers cautioned that FACS-sorted repertoires could harbor abundant clonotypes contaminating from the bulk population.

Note on this clonotype: Its cognate antigen is unknown. Since a much larger clone is just one base distant, this may be a read error.

V lost 9 bases, J lost 5 bases, and 10 bases lay in between. The CDR3 consists of 12 residues. Germline-derived CDR1 and CDR2 are WNHNN and SYGVQD (reference sequence). TCRdb reprocessed the 5' RACE reads via MiXCR and lists one record per CDR3 protein. The sample has almost 600,000 distinct CDR3 sequences; about 14% are singletons. The receptor's source is a young man who received the YFV17D yellow fever vaccine. The chain recombines TRBV10-1 with TRBJ2-2; the D gene is possibly TRBD1 (6 bases). Sequenced here: PBMCs, sampled on the day of the yellow fever booster vaccination. CDR3 residues: CARRQGTGELFF. The CDR3 DNA sequence: TGCGCCAGGAGGCAGGGGACCGGGGAGCTGTTTTTT.